This note documents a single TCR beta chain sequence. Primers included in the PCR were 60 Vbeta and 13 Jbeta primers. TCRdb keeps only in-frame clones here, not all; method: immunoSEQ multiplex PCR. The table includes around 140,000 clones, 82% detected once. The length of the CDR3 is 12 residues. Trimming pared 1 base from V and 15 bases from J, leaving 13 bases between. Germline V gene sequence: CDR1 SGHTA, CDR2 FQGNSA. This entry belongs to a study of cytomegalovirus exposure and HLA in healthy donors. Sequencing was performed on PBMCs. This sequence joins TRBV7-2 and TRBJ2-1; D ambiguous. The receptor's source is a woman aged 50 to 60 in good health and CMV-seropositive. In nucleotides, the CDR3 is TGTGCCAGCAGCTTAGTTGGTAGCTTTCCGTTCTTC. This translates into CASSLVGSFPFF.